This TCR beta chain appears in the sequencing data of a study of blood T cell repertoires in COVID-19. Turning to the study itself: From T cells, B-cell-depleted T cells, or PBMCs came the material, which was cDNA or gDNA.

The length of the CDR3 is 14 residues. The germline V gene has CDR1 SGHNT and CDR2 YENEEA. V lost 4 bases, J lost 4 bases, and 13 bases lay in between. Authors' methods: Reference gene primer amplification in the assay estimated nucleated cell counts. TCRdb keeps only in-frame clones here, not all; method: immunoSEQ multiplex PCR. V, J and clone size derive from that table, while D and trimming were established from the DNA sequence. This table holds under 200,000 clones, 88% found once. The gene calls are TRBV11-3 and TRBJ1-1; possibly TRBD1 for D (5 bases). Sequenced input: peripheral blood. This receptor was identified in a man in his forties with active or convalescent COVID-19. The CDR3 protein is CASSSSRVGTEAFF. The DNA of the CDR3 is TGTGCCAGCAGCTCCAGCAGGGTCGGCACTGAAGCTTTCTTT.